This TCR beta chain appears in the sequencing data of a study of T cells in tuberculosis. Time point reported: new active TB diagnosis, blood taken before or within 7 days of starting treatment. This table comes from immunoSEQ multiplex PCR, and its TCRdb copy is limited to in-frame clones, with some not included. In the table there are 30,000 or so clones, more than 75% of which are singletons. Sequenced here: PBMCs, sampled at tuberculosis diagnosis. The receptor was isolated from an adult with tuberculosis.

The CDR3 is CAISVGQGAVEQYF. Here the CDR3 DNA reads TGTGCCATCAGTGTTGGGCAGGGGGCGGTCGAGCAGTACTTC. The V and J genes are TRBV10-3 and TRBJ2-7, with 8 bases lining up with TRBD1. V dropped 4 bases and J dropped 6; count of bases not matched to a gene: 8. Germline V gene sequence: CDR1 ENHRY, CDR2 SYGVKD. The CDR3 totals 14 residues.